This TCR beta chain came from a study of T cell repertoires in cytomegalovirus infection. Study-wide results and caveats: Cumulative frequency (of public TCR beta family members) identified carriers of CMV plus the relevant HLA.

This clonotype was picked up many times. Its matching antigen is unknown. TCRdb reprocessed the reads via MiXCR and lists one record per CDR3 protein. Seen here are about 740,000 distinct CDR3 sequences, 35% to 40% observed once, and the top ten hold roughly 2.8%. The V and J ends lost 5 bases and 5 bases respectively, with 24 bases between them. This CDR3 comprises 17 residues. Germline assignment: CDR1 SGHAT and CDR2 FQDESV (reference sequence). Sequenced sample: PBMCs. This receptor was taken from a human donor in good health (CMV status not recorded). Some clones in this sample may be carry-over from other donors' samples. The rearrangement links TRBV11-1 to TRBJ1-2; tentative D call: TRBD1 (6 bases). The CDR3 sequence: CASSPTTGTIRTYGYTF. Here the CDR3 DNA reads TGTGCCAGCAGCCCAACCACCGGGACAATAAGGACTTATGGCTACACCTTC.